This TCR beta chain was identified during a study of human T cells and chemical hapten exposure. Study findings and constraints: The study found that PT1 expanded TCR counts correlated positively with patch test score.

The time point: patch test 2, 6 weeks after DPC sensitization. As for treatment: therapeutic diphenylcyclopropenone sensitization with weekly scalp DPC. Trimming pared 3 bases from V and 6 bases from J, leaving 9 bases between. The CDR3 is made up of 13 amino acids. As concerns this clonotype: Its antigen is as yet unknown.

Individual cDNA molecules received unique molecular identifiers in the library. TCRdb fed the RACE reads into MiXCR, producing one record per CDR3 protein. The table includes about 95,000 distinct CDR3 sequences, 10% to 12% detected once. This material consisted of whole blood, taken in connection with sensitization to the hapten diphenylcyclopropenone (DPC). This chain joins TRBV12-3 or TRBV12-4 and TRBJ1-5; D gene unclear. This receptor was taken from a woman aged 40 to 55 with alopecia areata. Some clones in this sample may be carry-over from other donors' samples. The CDR3: CASSLRGLQPQHF. The CDR3 DNA reads TGTGCCAGCAGTTTGAGAGGGCTTCAGCCCCAGCATTTT.